This T cell receptor (beta chain) was observed in a study of spatial heterogeneity in lung cancer. In this sample, this clonotype turned up many times. Its antigen is not known. TCRdb independently ran MiXCR on the 5' RACE reads; one entry per CDR3 protein. The sample yields under 15,000 distinct CDR3 sequences, around 3.1% seen once. The germline gives CDR1 SGHRS, CDR2 YFSETQ. V gave up 4 bases and J gave up 4 bases, with 11 bases separating them. This CDR3 is 13 amino acids long. Whole-study results and caveats: Intratumoral expanded alpha and beta TCR counts were found to track tumor mutation counts.

Sample time point: sample taken at primary tumor resection. The rearrangement uses TRBV5-1 and TRBJ1-1; D not resolved. This specimen consisted of lung tumor tissue, obtained at surgery. This receptor was identified in a male donor with early-stage non-small cell lung cancer. The CDR3 protein is CASSPDLGTEAFF. The DNA of the CDR3 is TGCGCCAGCAGCCCGGACCTTGGCACTGAAGCTTTCTTT.